This entry lists 23 T cell receptor beta chains sequenced from one sample in a study of blood T cell repertoires in COVID-19. This table comes from immunoSEQ multiplex PCR, and its TCRdb copy is limited to in-frame clones, with some not included. The sample holds about 280,000 clones, 65% to 90% seen once. The sample was peripheral blood. The receptors derive from a man aged 45-65 years with active or convalescent COVID-19.

V gene TRBV21-1 combines with J gene TRBJ2-2; TRBD1 is the table's D call, not checked against the DNA. TRBV21-1 represents a pseudogene. The CDR3 has 13 amino acids. Here the CDR3 reads CAPRDRGTGELFF. For the CDR3, the DNA is TGTGCCCCCCGGGACAGGGGCACCGGGGAGCTGTTTTTT.

This chain uses TRBV4-2 with TRBJ2-7, with TRBD2 as a possible D gene (5 bases). The CDR3 has 18 amino acids. Germline CDR1 reads LGHNA; CDR2 reads YNFKEQ. Trimming took 4 bases from V and 0 from J, leaving 22 bases between them. DNA of the CDR3: TGTGCCAGCAGCCCAACCTCTGCACCGAGCGGTAGCTCCTACGAGCAGTACTTC. This sequence encodes CASSPTSAPSGSSYEQYF.

The rearrangement uses TRBV12-3 or TRBV12-4 and TRBJ1-6, with unresolved D. The V gene lost 4 bases and the J gene lost 8 bases, with 6 bases spanning the gap. This CDR3 is built from 12 residues. The CDR3 protein is CASSSLYSPLHF. The CDR3 DNA is TGTGCCAGCAGTTCCCTGTATTCACCCCTCCACTTT.

The V and J genes are TRBV7-3 and TRBJ2-3; D not certain. Trimming left V 5 bases short and J 0 bases short, with 12 bases between. The CDR3 is made up of 15 amino acids. Germline V CDR1 and CDR2: SGHTA, FQGTGA. The CDR3 is CASSIRLTSTDTQYF. CDR3 nucleotide sequence: TGTGCCAGCAGCATAAGACTCACTAGCACAGATACGCAGTATTTT.

This clone was seen once. The chain joins TRBV2 to TRBJ2-1; D is unresolved. CDR1 and CDR2 from the germline V gene are SNHLY and FYNNEI. V shed 1 base and J shed 7 bases, with 5 bases lying between them. CDR3 size: 12 residues. CDR3 protein: CASSEGRNEQFF. The CDR3, as DNA: TGTGCCAGCAGTGAAGGGCGGAATGAGCAGTTCTTC.

V gene TRBV7-9 combines with J gene TRBJ1-6; TRBD1 matches 7 bases. This CDR3 contains 14 residues. V was clipped by 3 bases and J by 10 bases; unmatched bases: 6. Germline V CDR1 and CDR2: SEHNR, FQNEAQ (reference sequence). CDR3 residues: CASSFDRAGSPLHF. Written as DNA, the CDR3 is TGTGCCAGCAGCTTCGACAGGGCTGGGTCACCCCTCCACTTT.

The rearrangement uses TRBV28 and TRBJ1-1; TRBD1 aligns across 9 bases. CDR1 and CDR2 (germline): MDHEN, SYDVKM. The CDR3 is made up of 17 amino acids. The V gene end was trimmed by 1 base and the J gene end by 3 bases; junction bases not matched to a gene: 9. CDR3 sequence reads: CASSLLTQGARDTEAFF. The CDR3 DNA reads TGTGCCAGCAGTTTATTAACACAGGGGGCGAGGGACACTGAAGCTTTCTTT. Using reference TRBV28 and TRBJ1-1 for the parts outside the CDR3, the full variable domain is DVKVTQSSRYLVKRTGEKVFLECVQDMDHENMFWYRQDPGLGLRLIYFSYDVKMKEKGDIPEGYSVSREKKERFSLILESASTNQTSMYLCASSLLTQGARDTEAFFGQGTRLTVV.

The chain couples TRBV30 to TRBJ1-1; a weak D match, TRBD1 (5 bases). Germline V gene data show CDR1 as GTSNPN and CDR2 as SVGIG (reference sequence). This CDR3 is 15 amino acids long. Trimming shortened V by 4 bases and J by 5 bases, and 20 bases separated the two germline ends. This CDR3 reads CAWTPYRQMGTEAFF. Written as DNA, the CDR3 is TGTGCCTGGACCCCTTACAGGCAAATGGGTACTGAAGCTTTCTTT.

The gene calls are TRBV19 and TRBJ2-1; 10 bases map to TRBD2. The CDR3 is made up of 16 amino acids. The trim removed 4 bases at V and 3 bases at J, leaving 6 bases unmatched. Germline loops: CDR1 LNHDA, CDR2 SQIVND (reference sequence). CDR3 sequence reads: CASSTTRTSGYNEQFF. The DNA of the CDR3 is TGTGCCAGTAGTACTACCCGGACTAGCGGCTACAATGAGCAGTTCTTC.

The CDR3 sequence is CASSLSSRGVSYNSPLHF. The DNA for the CDR3 is TGTGCCAGCAGTTTATCGTCCCGGGGGGTTTCCTATAATTCACCCCTCCACTTT. The rearrangement joins TRBV27 to TRBJ1-6; D is perhaps TRBD1 (5 bases). Germline loops: CDR1 MNHEY, CDR2 SMNVEV (reference sequence). V was cut by 0 bases and J by 1 base, with 13 bases left in between. The CDR3 runs to 18 residues.

This chain joins TRBV5-1 and TRBJ1-2; no definite D call. This CDR3 has 16 residues. V was cut by 0 bases and J by 8 bases, with 20 bases left in between. Per germline, CDR1 SGHRS and CDR2 YFSETQ. The CDR3 here is CASSLELGAMGYGYTF. CDR3 bases: TGCGCCAGCAGCTTGGAGTTGGGCGCTATGGGCTACGGCTACACCTTC.

In this sample, this clone turned up once. The chain carries TRBV5-6 and TRBJ1-5, with TRBD1 matching 7 bases. The germline V gene has CDR1 SGHDT and CDR2 YYEEEE. J lost 5 bases, V lost 4 bases, and 9 bases had no gene match. CDR3 size: 15 residues. CDR3 sequence: CASSQTGRGDQPQHF. The CDR3 nucleotides read TGTGCCAGCAGCCAGACAGGGCGGGGGGATCAGCCCCAGCATTTT.

The V and J genes are TRBV11-3 and TRBJ1-3; the match to TRBD1 covers 7 bases. The CDR3 runs to 15 residues. V was clipped by 0 bases and J by 2 bases; unmatched bases: 1. Germline loops: CDR1 SGHNT, CDR2 YENEEA. Here the CDR3 DNA reads TGTGCCAGCAGCTTAGAAGGGGGCCCTGGAAACACCATATATTTT. Residues: CASSLEGGPGNTIYF.

The genes are TRBV28 and TRBJ2-7; D is unclear. The CDR3 spans 13 residues. The germline V gene has CDR1 MDHEN and CDR2 SYDVKM. V was trimmed by 10 bases and J by 3 bases, leaving 16 bases between them. The CDR3 spells CATGAPRNYEQYF. The CDR3 DNA sequence: TGTGCCACCGGAGCCCCCCGAAACTACGAGCAGTACTTC.

This clone is a singleton in its sample. J is TRBJ1-2 and V is TRBV5-1; D is unresolved. The length of the CDR3 is 14 residues. The V end was cut by 0 bases, the J end by 8 bases, with 14 bases between. Per germline, CDR1 SGHRS and CDR2 YFSETQ. The CDR3 is CASSLGSAVGGYTF. CDR3 DNA sequence: TGCGCCAGCAGCTTGGGGTCGGCAGTCGGGGGCTACACCTTC.

The J gene is TRBJ2-1, the V gene TRBV12-3 or TRBV12-4, with 10 bases matching TRBD2. The CDR3 totals 13 residues. The J segment lost 10 bases and the V segment lost 7 bases, leaving 7 bases of the junction unmatched. CDR3 nucleotides: TGTGCCAGCACCCCTAGCGGGAGCGGCGAGCAGTTCTTC. Translation gives CASTPSGSGEQFF.

The rearrangement uses TRBV9 and TRBJ2-1; 8 positions match TRBD2. The V gene end was trimmed by 0 bases and the J gene end by 10 bases; junction bases not matched to a gene: 9. The germline gives CDR1 SGDLS, CDR2 YYNGEE. The CDR3 totals 15 residues. As DNA, the CDR3 is TGTGCCAGCAGCGTAGACGCTACTAGCGGCGACGAGCAGTTCTTC. It is translated as CASSVDATSGDEQFF.

The CDR3 region is CASSPGQGLIDEQFF. As DNA, the CDR3 is TGCGCCAGCAGCCCGGGACAGGGATTGATTGATGAGCAGTTCTTC. J is TRBJ2-1 and V is TRBV5-1; TRBD1 aligns across 9 bases. The junction had 10 bases not matched to a gene; V was cut back by 4 bases and J by 8 bases. Germline CDR1 is SGHRS and CDR2 is YFSETQ. The CDR3 sequence is 15 residues long.

The rearrangement links TRBV3-1 (or the pseudogene TRBV3-2) to TRBJ1-5, with D unclear. This CDR3 is built from 14 residues. Germline V gene sequence: CDR1 LGHDT, CDR2 YNNKEL (reference sequence). Trimming removed 5 bases at V and 0 bases at J, with 8 bases between. CDR3 in amino acids: CASSSTYSNQPQHF. Written as DNA, the CDR3 is TGTGCCAGCAGCTCGACATATAGCAATCAGCCCCAGCATTTT.

CDR3 sequence: CASSARGTEAFF. CDR3 coding DNA: TGTGCCAGTAGTGCCAGAGGCACTGAAGCTTTCTTT. The genes are TRBV19 and TRBJ1-1; D unresolved. There are 12 residues in the CDR3. In germline, CDR1 is LNHDA, CDR2 SQIVND (reference sequence). The ends were cut back, 5 bases at V and 4 bases at J, with 8 bases in the middle.

The V gene is TRBV29-1, the J gene TRBJ1-1; D ambiguous. There are 13 residues in the CDR3. The V and J ends lost 4 bases and 4 bases respectively, with 13 bases between them. In germline, CDR1 is SQVTM, CDR2 ANQGSEA. As DNA, the CDR3 is TGCAGCGTTGGGTCTAGAGCGCCCACTGAAGCTTTCTTT. It encodes CSVGSRAPTEAFF.

Turning to this clone: This sample also contains other DNA sequences that code for the same CDR3. This chain uses TRBV29-1 with TRBJ1-2; no clear D gene. Germline lookup yields CDR1 SQVTM and CDR2 ANQGSEA. The length of the CDR3 is 11 residues. Deletions cut 1 base from V and 7 bases from J, with 7 bases between. CDR3 sequence reads: CSVEGRSGYTF. CDR3 DNA: TGCAGCGTTGAAGGTCGCAGTGGCTACACCTTC.

This chain connects TRBV18 to TRBJ2-1, with 9 bases identical to TRBD1. This CDR3 is 15 amino acids long. With V trimmed by 4 bases and J by 7 bases, 8 bases remained unmatched. In germline, CDR1 is KGHSH, CDR2 LQKENI. CDR3 DNA sequence: TGTGCCAGCTCACTTAGGACAGGGGACCTAAATGAGCAGTTCTTC. It encodes CASSLRTGDLNEQFF.